The T cell receptor (beta chain) described here comes from a study of technical replicates of blood from several donors (dated by TCRdb to about 2017). Sequences ENHRY (CDR1) and SYGVKD (CDR2) are obtained from the germline V gene. The CDR3 goes from the cysteine to the phenylalanine over 11 residues. The DNA shown is the 33-base CDR3, in frame from base 1. V is reduced by 4 bases and J by 5 bases, leaving a spacing of 3 bases between them. Library generation was performed with the immunoSEQ multiplex PCR assay. Imported from immuneACCESS, the table was reduced by TCRdb to in-frame sequences with V and J called. These copies leave out some clones; in studies compared against another copy, an unresolved V gene accounts for under half, and the cause of the remainder is not known. The sample table shows about 79,000 clones, and approximately 94% are seen once. The top ten clones comprise under 0.3% of the sample.

A remark on this clone: Its antigen is not yet known. There are no base qualities to consult, and no much larger clone falls within one base. Other DNA sequences in this specimen translate into the identical CDR3.

Input material: T cells isolated from PBMCs. The chain employs TRBV10-3 and TRBJ2-1, with no confident D gene call. The clonotype was recovered from a human donor in good health. The base sequence is TGTGCCATCAGTGCAGACAATGAGCAGTTCTTC. Its translation reads: CAISADNEQFF.